The TCR beta chain under discussion was sequenced for a study of shared clonotypes between healthy human individuals. For the study at large: Used for every donor were three CD4 naive, three CD4 memory, two CD8 naive and one CD8 memory plate.

For sorted subsets, about 190 ng DNA per replicate equaled around 30,000 T cell genomes. Clones were read by immunoSEQ multiplex PCR, and TCRdb kept only the in-frame ones, dropping some. The table shows 2.5 million or so clones, with 90% to 95% occurring only once. Germline V gives CDR1 ENHRY, CDR2 SYGVKD. The CDR3 extends over 11 amino acids. Trimming left V 5 bases short and J 8 bases short, with 7 bases between. Memory CD4+ cells were the fraction left after CD45RA+ naive selection. This chain connects TRBV10-3 to TRBJ2-4, with D maybe TRBD2 (6 bases). Sequenced: naive CD4+ T cells sorted from blood. The subset: CD45RA+ positively selected. This TCR was sampled from a man aged 18 to 29 in good health. CDR3 sequence reads: CAISPGDIQYF. CDR3 DNA: TGTGCCATCAGTCCGGGAGACATTCAGTACTTC.